The present TCR beta chain was sequenced within a study of blood T cell repertoires in COVID-19. Points on this clone: At one of its ends the junction is not consistent with the germline gene, which may arise from a read error. Other DNA variants within this sample encode the same CDR3.

Germline lookup yields CDR1 MNHEY and CDR2 SVGEGT. The CDR3 length is 15 residues. Generated by immunoSEQ multiplex PCR, the TCRdb table keeps only in-frame clones and is missing some. The table shows some 400,000 clones, with almost 90% occurring only once. Sequenced: peripheral blood. The chain combines TRBV6-2 or TRBV6-3 with TRBJ2-6; D is possibly TRBD2 (6 bases). This clonotype was sampled from a young man with active or convalescent COVID-19. CDR3 sequence reads: CASSYGGTGANVLTF. The DNA for the CDR3 is TGTGCCAGCAGTTACGGGGGGACTGGGGCCAACGTGCTGACTTTC.